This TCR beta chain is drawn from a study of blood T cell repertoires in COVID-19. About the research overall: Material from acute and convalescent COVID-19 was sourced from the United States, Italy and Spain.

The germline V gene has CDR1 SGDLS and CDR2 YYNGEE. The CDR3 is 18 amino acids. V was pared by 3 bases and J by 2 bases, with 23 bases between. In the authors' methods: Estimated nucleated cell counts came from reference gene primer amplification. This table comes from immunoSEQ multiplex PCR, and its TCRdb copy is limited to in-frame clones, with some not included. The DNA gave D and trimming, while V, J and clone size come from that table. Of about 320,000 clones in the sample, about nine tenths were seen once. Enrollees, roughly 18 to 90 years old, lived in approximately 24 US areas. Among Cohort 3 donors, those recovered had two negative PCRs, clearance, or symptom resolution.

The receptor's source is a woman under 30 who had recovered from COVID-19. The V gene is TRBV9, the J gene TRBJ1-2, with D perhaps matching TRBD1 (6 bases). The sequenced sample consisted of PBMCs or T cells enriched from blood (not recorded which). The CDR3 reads CASSASTGRGVENYGYTF. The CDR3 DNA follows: TGTGCCAGCAGCGCGTCAACAGGGAGGGGTGTAGAAAACTATGGCTACACCTTC. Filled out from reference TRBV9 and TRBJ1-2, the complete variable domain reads DSGVTQTPKHLITATGQRVTLRCSPRSGDLSVYWYQQSLDQGLQFLIQYYNGEERAKGNILERFSAQQFPDLHSELNLSSLELGDSALYFCASSASTGRGVENYGYTFGSGTRLTVV.